One sample yielded the 20 T cell receptor beta chains listed below, sequenced in a study of regulatory T cells in long-lasting Graves disease. iRepertoire HTBI primers and Arm-PCR of CDR3 regions built TCR beta libraries. One entry per CDR3 protein, called by TCRdb with MiXCR from the multiplex PCR reads. There are around 300,000 distinct CDR3 sequences in the sample; roughly a fifth occur only once, and roughly three fifths lies in the top ten. Time point in this sample: persistent/refractory GD, antithyroid drugs over 5 years with positive TRAb. RNA extracted from PBMCs served as the sequencing template. The input for sequencing was peripheral blood mononuclear cells (PBMCs), taken when the disease was refractory, from a patient treated with antithyroid drugs. The receptors originated from a female donor with Graves disease.

The table lists this clonotype with a few counts. This chain links TRBV5-1 with TRBJ1-6, with 9 bases aligning to TRBD1. Germline loops: CDR1 SGHRS, CDR2 YFSETQ. This CDR3 contains 15 residues. The V gene end was trimmed by 1 base and the J gene end by 10 bases; junction bases not matched to a gene: 6. The CDR3 region has the DNA TGCGCCAGCAGCTTGAATACAGACAGGGGGTCACCCCTCCACTTT. Its translation is CASSLNTDRGSPLHF.

Ten or more counts support this clonotype. The rearrangement joins TRBV7-9 to TRBJ2-6, with D tentatively TRBD2 (6 bases). V was cut by 7 bases and J by 2 bases, with 18 bases left in between. Germline V CDR1 and CDR2: SEHNR, FQNEAQ (reference sequence). CDR3 length: 17 residues. The CDR3 is CASTGGTALAGANVLTF. The CDR3 region has the DNA TGTGCCAGCACCGGCGGGACGGCCCTCGCTGGGGCCAACGTCCTGACTTTC.

The chain couples TRBV3-1 to TRBJ2-7; 8 nucleotides align to TRBD2. CDR3 size: 16 residues. J lost 2 bases, V lost 1 base, and 7 bases had no gene match. CDR1 is LGHDT, CDR2 YNNKEL, per germline (reference sequence). Here the CDR3 reads CASSQGELAGPYEQYF. The CDR3 nucleotides read TGTGCCAGCAGCCAAGGGGAGTTAGCGGGACCCTACGAGCAGTACTTC.

The chain links TRBV29-1 to TRBJ2-7; weak D call: TRBD2 (6 bases). CDR3 length: 14 residues. V lost 4 bases and J lost 1, with 14 bases in between. Germline V gene lookup returns CDR1 SQVTM and CDR2 ANQGSEA. This chain's CDR3 is CSVAKLADSYEQYF. In DNA form, the CDR3 reads TGCAGCGTTGCTAAACTAGCTGATTCCTACGAGCAGTACTTC.

This clonotype was seen repeatedly, ten times or more. The chain is built from TRBV20-1 and TRBJ1-1; D not resolved. The CDR3 is made up of 14 amino acids. Trimming took off 0 bases at V and 0 bases at J, with 8 bases between the two ends. Germline CDR1 is DFQATT and CDR2 is SNEGSKA (reference sequence). CDR3 sequence (DNA): TGCAGTGCTAGAGAGGGTATCATGAACACTGAAGCTTTCTTT. It encodes CSAREGIMNTEAFF.

This clonotype was counted ten times or more. The rearrangement joins TRBV6-1 to TRBJ2-5; no definite D call. Trimming removed 7 bases at V and 5 bases at J, with 17 bases between. CDR1 MNHNS and CDR2 SASEGT come from the germline V gene. This CDR3 contains 14 residues. As DNA, the CDR3 is TGTGCCAGCATTAAAGGACCGCTCCAGGAGACCCAGTACTTC. It yields the protein CASIKGPLQETQYF.

This clonotype has ten or more counts. J is TRBJ1-1 and V is TRBV27, with 7 bases matching TRBD1. The CDR3 covers 14 residues. The V gene's germline CDR1 is MNHEY and CDR2 SMNVEV (reference sequence). J gave up 6 bases and V 2 bases, and 6 bases lay outside the gene matches. This chain's CDR3 is CASSLGRDSPEAFF. CDR3 coding DNA: TGTGCCAGCAGTTTAGGCCGGGACAGCCCTGAAGCTTTCTTT.

This clonotype was detected only a few times. V gene TRBV4-3 combines with J gene TRBJ1-4, with D uncertain. Germline CDR1 is LGHNA and CDR2 is YSLEER. Trimming removed 3 bases from V and 7 bases from J, with 3 bases in between. This CDR3 spans 11 amino acids. Written as DNA, the CDR3 is TGCGCCAGCAGCCATAGTGAAAAACTGTTTTTT. It yields the protein CASSHSEKLFF.

This clonotype has a handful of counts. The chain couples TRBV28 to TRBJ2-7, with D hard to call. Between the trimmed V and J ends, which lost 4 bases and 0 bases, there was a span of 22 bases. The germline V gene has CDR1 MDHEN and CDR2 SYDVKM. The CDR3 length is 18 residues. CDR3 loop: CASSSTPDLISFSYEQYF. CDR3 nucleotides: TGTGCCAGCAGTTCAACTCCAGACCTGATAAGTTTCTCCTACGAGCAGTACTTC.

The V call is TRBV19, the J call TRBJ2-5, with 7 bases fitting TRBD2. The CDR3 spans 14 residues. CDR1 is LNHDA, CDR2 SQIVND, per germline (reference sequence). The V and J ends lost 6 bases and 8 bases, in that order; junction bases with no gene match: 12. CDR3 protein: CASRGVGLRETQYF. The DNA for the CDR3 is TGTGCCAGTAGAGGAGTGGGACTAAGAGAAACCCAGTACTTC.

The J gene is TRBJ2-1, the V gene TRBV2; no firm D call. Germline V CDR1 and CDR2: SNHLY, FYNNEI. V was cut by 4 bases and J by 8 bases, with 9 bases left in between. This CDR3 comprises 12 residues. CDR3 residues: CASSVAQYEQFF. DNA for the CDR3: TGTGCCAGCAGTGTTGCGCAGTATGAGCAGTTCTTC.

This clonotype turned up a few times. The chain couples TRBV30 to TRBJ1-1; tentative D call: TRBD1 (6 bases). The CDR3 is 13 residues long. Trimming left V 4 bases short and J 1 base short, with 10 bases between. The V gene's germline CDR1 is GTSNPN and CDR2 SVGIG (reference sequence). The CDR3 here is CAWIVQGNTEAFF. The CDR3, as DNA: TGTGCCTGGATCGTACAGGGGAACACTGAAGCTTTCTTT.

The chain uses TRBV18 and TRBJ1-1; 7 bases map to TRBD1. The CDR3 loop spans 18 amino acids. Germline trimming cut 6 bases from V and 5 bases from J; bases unmatched to any gene: 21. Germline V gene data show CDR1 as KGHSH and CDR2 as LQKENI. CDR3 DNA: TGTGCCAGCTCCCCCAACAGGGGTGATGGACGGTCGAAAACTGAAGCTTTCTTT. Its translation is CASSPNRGDGRSKTEAFF.

There are a few counts of this clonotype. This chain uses TRBV12-3 or TRBV12-4 with TRBJ1-1, with TRBD1 matching 9 bases. J lost 1 base, V lost 3 bases, and 9 bases had no gene match. The CDR3 extends over 17 amino acids. The CDR3 DNA follows: TGTGCCAGCAGTTTTGACAGGGGGGCTTTGGAGAACACTGAAGCTTTCTTT. Its translation: CASSFDRGALENTEAFF.

This clonotype turned up a few times. The chain recombines TRBV5-1 with TRBJ1-5; D might be TRBD1 (6 bases). The CDR3 has 15 residues. Germline V CDR1 and CDR2: SGHRS, YFSETQ. V lost 0 bases to trimming and J lost 3 bases, with 10 bases between them. For the CDR3, the DNA is TGCGCCAGCAGCTTGGGCCCGGGGGCCAATCAGCCCCAGCATTTT. Translation gives CASSLGPGANQPQHF.

There are many counts of this clonotype. J is TRBJ1-2 and V is TRBV6-5; 8 bases match TRBD1. V was pared by 0 bases and J by 4 bases, with 10 bases of the junction left unmatched. This CDR3 spans 17 amino acids. From germline, CDR1 is MNHEY and CDR2 SVGAGI. As DNA, the CDR3 is TGTGCCAGCAGTTACTCGAGGGGACAGGCGATAATCTATGGCTACACCTTC. Protein sequence: CASSYSRGQAIIYGYTF.

On this clonotype itself: A read error may be the cause here, since a much bigger clone is one base away. The chain joins TRBV7-8 to TRBJ2-1, with 11 positions matching TRBD2. J lost 9 bases, V lost 2 bases, and 9 bases had no gene match. CDR3 length equals 16 residues. Germline CDR1 reads SGHVS; CDR2 reads FQNEAQ. CDR3 DNA: TGTGCCAGCAGCTTACGCTTAGCGGGAGGGCCTGGTGAGCAGTTCTTC. Its protein product is CASSLRLAGGPGEQFF.

The table lists this clonotype with many counts. The CDR3 nucleotides read TGTGCCAGCAGCTTACCCTCAAAAATAAGGGGTCCCTCCTACGAGCAGTACTTC. This sequence encodes CASSLPSKIRGPSYEQYF. The V call is TRBV7-9, the J call TRBJ2-7; D is perhaps TRBD1 (5 bases). This CDR3 spans 18 amino acids. V lost 2 bases, J lost 0 bases, and 20 bases lay in between. Germline-derived CDR1 and CDR2 are SEHNR and FQNEAQ (reference sequence).

In this sample, this clonotype turned up many times. This chain links TRBV27 with TRBJ2-7, with 8 bases matching TRBD2. V shed 8 bases, J shed 3 bases, and the junction held 6 bases outside the gene matches. The CDR3 covers 13 residues. CDR1 and CDR2 from the germline V gene are MNHEY and SMNVEV (reference sequence). The CDR3 region is CASAPGTSYEQYF. Here the CDR3 DNA reads TGTGCCAGCGCACCCGGGACTAGCTACGAGCAGTACTTC.

This clonotype occurred a few times. This sequence joins TRBV7-2 and TRBJ2-7; D is tentatively TRBD1 or TRBD2 (5 bases each). CDR1 and CDR2 from the germline V gene are SGHTA and FQGNSA. Deletions cut 3 bases from V and 2 bases from J, with 32 bases between. The CDR3 covers 21 residues. In DNA, the CDR3 is TGTGCCAGCAGCTTGAGGGGCTTGGGGGATTCGGTCGACTATGTCGCCTACGAGCAGTACTTC. The encoded protein is CASSLRGLGDSVDYVAYEQYF.